This T cell receptor (beta chain) was sequenced in a study of blood T cell repertoires in COVID-19. Background on the study: Both acute and convalescent COVID-19 samples were obtained from the United States, Italy and Spain. The cDNA or gDNA used as material had been derived from T cells, B-cell-depleted T cells, or PBMCs.

The CDR3 runs to 16 residues. The germline V gene has CDR1 SNHLY and CDR2 FYNNEI. V lost 6 bases, J lost 3 bases, and 6 bases stayed unmatched. The authors' processing: Amplification from reference gene primers served as the basis for estimated nucleated cell counts. This table comes from immunoSEQ multiplex PCR, and its TCRdb copy is limited to in-frame clones, with some not included. Clonal size and the V and J genes are those of that table, whereas D and trimming came from the DNA. The repertoire includes some 250,000 clones, 70% to 90% of them detected once, and about 0.8% sits in the top ten. Sequencing was carried out using peripheral blood. The rearrangement joins TRBV2 to TRBJ2-6; TRBD1 matches at 9 bases. The sequence derives from a woman aged 25 to 45 with acute or convalescent COVID-19. CDR3 nucleotide sequence: TGTGCCAGCAGCCGGGACAGGGTCTTTGGGGCCAACGTCCTGACTTTC. Translating it yields CASSRDRVFGANVLTF.